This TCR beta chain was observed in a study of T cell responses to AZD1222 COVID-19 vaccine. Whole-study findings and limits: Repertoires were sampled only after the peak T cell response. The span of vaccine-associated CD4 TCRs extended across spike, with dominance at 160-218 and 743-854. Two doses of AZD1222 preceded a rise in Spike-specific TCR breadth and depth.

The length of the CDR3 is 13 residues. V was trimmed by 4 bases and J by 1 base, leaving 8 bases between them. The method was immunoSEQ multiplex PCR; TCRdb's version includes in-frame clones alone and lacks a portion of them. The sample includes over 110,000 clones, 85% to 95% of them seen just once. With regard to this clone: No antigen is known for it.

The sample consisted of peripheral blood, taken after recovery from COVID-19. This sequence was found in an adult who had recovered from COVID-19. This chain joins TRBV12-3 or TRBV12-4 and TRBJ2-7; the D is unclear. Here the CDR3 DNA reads TGTGCCAGCAGTTCTACAGTTTCCTACGAGCAGTACTTC. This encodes CASSSTVSYEQYF.